This TCR beta chain was documented in a study of CD8+ T cells in alopecia areata. In each case, RNA was isolated and then reverse transcribed into cDNA as the sequencing template. The protocol was immunoSEQ multiplex PCR, while the TCRdb copy is restricted to in-frame clones and leaves out a portion. The profile covers roughly 110,000 clones, with 65% to 85% appearing a single time and 20% to 25% taken by the ten largest. Indicated treatment: oral pan-JAK inhibitor, 5-10 mg twice daily. From germline, CDR1 is SGHDT and CDR2 YYEEEE. The length of the CDR3 is 15 residues. V lost 4 bases, J lost 12 bases, and 12 bases stayed unmatched.

The rearrangement joins TRBV5-6 to TRBJ2-7, with 14 bases aligning to TRBD2. This sequence originates from a human donor with alopecia areata. Material: CD8+ T cells sorted from blood, obtained at week 24, from a patient treated with tofacitinib. CDR3 loop: CASSPTPTSGGGLYF. DNA for the CDR3: TGTGCCAGCAGCCCAACACCGACTAGCGGGGGGGGTTTGTACTTC.